Listed below are T cell receptor beta chains from one sample, sequenced in a study of cytomegalovirus exposure and HLA in healthy donors. Sequenced by immunoSEQ multiplex PCR; TCRdb stores in-frame clones only, minus some. The sample holds some 170,000 clones; about 80% are singletons and the top ten take 2.2%. The sequenced material came from PBMCs. Receptor source: a woman aged 30 to 39 in good health and CMV-seronegative. The conserved cysteine and the conserved F or W are not part of the CDR3 here. Each record gives: J gene, D gene, V gene, CDR3 protein. D genes are given only for firm matches.

>TRBJ2-7|TRBD1|TRBV28
ASSLHGSRRQGATYEQY
>TRBJ2-1|.|TRBV9
ASSVQVYNEQF
>TRBJ2-3|.|TRBV28
ASSAYMGSSTDTQY
>TRBJ1-2|TRBD1|TRBV6-6
ASSSPQGADGYT
>TRBJ1-1|TRBD1|TRBV19
ASSSDRGLTEAF
>TRBJ2-1|TRBD2|TRBV28
ASSAPSERGEQF
>TRBJ2-3|TRBD1|TRBV29-1
SVEKTGSSTDTQY
>TRBJ1-2|.|TRBV21-1
ASSKLLDREGYT
>TRBJ2-1|TRBD2|TRBV4-1
ASSHRTLARLSYNEQF
>TRBJ1-4|.|TRBV28
ASSSPADEKLF
>TRBJ2-5|.|TRBV6-5
ASSQGLHQETQY
>TRBJ2-7|TRBD2|TRBV19
ASSPGTSVSYEQY
>TRBJ2-2|.|TRBV7-9
SSSLRVFDTGELF
>TRBJ2-5|TRBD1|TRBV18
ASSLGLLQGAEETQY
>TRBJ2-3|TRBD2|TRBV4-2
ASSQEGLAGGNSADTQY
>TRBJ2-2|TRBD2|TRBV4-3
ASSQLGLATGELF
>TRBJ2-6|.|TRBV9
ASSVGRGTGANVLT
>TRBJ2-7|TRBD1|TRBV11-2
ASSAGGLHNFEQY
>TRBJ1-2|TRBD1|TRBV19
TSSINRGDYGYT
>TRBJ2-5|.|TRBV15
ATSRLLQGEETQY
>TRBJ2-7|TRBD2|TRBV28
ASTPGGGDSYEQY
>TRBJ1-4|.|TRBV5-1
ASSASTGSDEKLF
>TRBJ2-3|TRBD2|TRBV28
ASSPQTSGARGDTQY
>TRBJ1-6|TRBD1|TRBV27
ASSSGTGLYNSPLH
>TRBJ2-1|.|TRBV7-2
ASSLAPPGYEQF
>TRBJ1-6|.|TRBV6-5
ASSARGNNSPLH
>TRBJ2-3|.|TRBV7-2
ASSSSQAGTDTQY
>.|.|TRBV5-1
ASSLGGSTYEQY
>TRBJ2-3|TRBD2|TRBV28
ASRPGGGASDTQY
>TRBJ1-2|.|TRBV6-5
ASTHREGNPYGYT
>TRBJ1-2|.|TRBV12-5
ASGLGATTI
>TRBJ2-2|TRBD1|TRBV10-3
AISDTGGKPGELF
>TRBJ2-7|.|TRBV6-1
ASSDGGSAYEQY
>TRBJ2-1|.|TRBV27
ASRPTGTGSDEQF
>TRBJ2-1|TRBD1|TRBV28
ASTLGDRVNEQF
>.|TRBD2|TRBV4-1
ASSQDGTSIGYEQY
>TRBJ2-5|TRBD1|TRBV27
ASSTGQGAVETQY
>TRBJ2-3|.|TRBV21-1
ASTTSTDTQY
>TRBJ2-2|.|TRBV4-1
ASSQVAIAGELF
>TRBJ2-1|.|TRBV21-1
ASKGGRVSYNEQF
>TRBJ1-1|.|TRBV29-1
SVRQGAGTEAF
>TRBJ2-1|TRBD1|TRBV28
ASSLPTGGVGEQF
>TRBJ2-7|.|TRBV18
ASSPSGQNYEQY
>TRBJ1-1|.|TRBV4-1
ASSSRPGGVTEAF
>TRBJ2-2|TRBD2|TRBV10-3
AISDQTSGNTGELF
>TRBJ2-7|.|TRBV2
ASSVLLSGYEQY
>TRBJ1-1|.|TRBV28
ASRRSSRGWNTEAF
>TRBJ2-7|TRBD1|TRBV28
ATALGQRLQY
>TRBJ2-2|.|TRBV6-1
ASSGEGAGELF
>TRBJ1-1|.|TRBV7-2
ASSSGVVTEAF
>TRBJ1-5|.|TRBV19
ASSIRDSNQPQH
>TRBJ2-3|.|TRBV11-2
ASSLSDTQY
>TRBJ1-1|TRBD1|TRBV2
ASTGTGRSTEAF
>TRBJ1-4|TRBD1|TRBV13
ASSLGQGQEKLF
>TRBJ2-7|.|TRBV5-1
ASSDLASGQPYEQY
>TRBJ2-3|.|TRBV7-2
ASRRLLGTDTQY
>TRBJ2-1|.|TRBV19
ASSTGINEQF